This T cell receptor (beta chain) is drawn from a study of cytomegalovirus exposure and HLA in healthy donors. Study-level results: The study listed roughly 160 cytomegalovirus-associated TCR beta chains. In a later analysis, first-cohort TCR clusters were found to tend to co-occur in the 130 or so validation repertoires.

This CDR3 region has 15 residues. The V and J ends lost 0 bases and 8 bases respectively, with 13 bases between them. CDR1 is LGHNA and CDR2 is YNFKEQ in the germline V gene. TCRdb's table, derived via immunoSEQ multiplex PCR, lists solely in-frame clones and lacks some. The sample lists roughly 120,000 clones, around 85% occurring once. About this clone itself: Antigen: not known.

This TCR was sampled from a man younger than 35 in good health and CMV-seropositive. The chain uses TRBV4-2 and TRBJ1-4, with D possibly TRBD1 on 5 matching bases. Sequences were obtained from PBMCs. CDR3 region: CASSQDGGNPEKLFF. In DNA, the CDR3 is TGTGCCAGCAGCCAAGATGGGGGGAATCCCGAAAAACTGTTTTTT.